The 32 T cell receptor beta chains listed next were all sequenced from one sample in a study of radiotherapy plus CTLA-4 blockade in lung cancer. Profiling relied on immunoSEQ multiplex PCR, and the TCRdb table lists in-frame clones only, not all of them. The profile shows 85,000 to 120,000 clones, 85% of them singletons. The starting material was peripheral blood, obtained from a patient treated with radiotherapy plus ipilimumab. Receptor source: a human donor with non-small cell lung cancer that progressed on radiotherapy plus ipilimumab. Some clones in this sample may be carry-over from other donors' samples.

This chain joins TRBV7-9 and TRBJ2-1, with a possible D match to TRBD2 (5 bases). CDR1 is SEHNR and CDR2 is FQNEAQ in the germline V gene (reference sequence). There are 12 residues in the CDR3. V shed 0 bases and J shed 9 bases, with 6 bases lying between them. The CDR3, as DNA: TGTGCCAGCAGCTTAGCCGGGATTGAGCAGTTCTTC. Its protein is CASSLAGIEQFF.

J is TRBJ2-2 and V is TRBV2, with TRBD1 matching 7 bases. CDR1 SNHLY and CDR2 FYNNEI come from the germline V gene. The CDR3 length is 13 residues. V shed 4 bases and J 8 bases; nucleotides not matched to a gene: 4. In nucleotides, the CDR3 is TGTGCCAGCAGTGCGACAGGGCCGGGGGAGCTGTTTTTT. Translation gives CASSATGPGELFF.

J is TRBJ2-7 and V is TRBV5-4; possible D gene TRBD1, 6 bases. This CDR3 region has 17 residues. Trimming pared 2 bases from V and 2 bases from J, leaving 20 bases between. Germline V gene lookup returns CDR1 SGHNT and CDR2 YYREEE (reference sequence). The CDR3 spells CASSLSVGAGVAYEQYF. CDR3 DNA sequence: TGTGCCAGCAGCTTATCGGTGGGGGCAGGGGTGGCCTACGAGCAGTACTTC.

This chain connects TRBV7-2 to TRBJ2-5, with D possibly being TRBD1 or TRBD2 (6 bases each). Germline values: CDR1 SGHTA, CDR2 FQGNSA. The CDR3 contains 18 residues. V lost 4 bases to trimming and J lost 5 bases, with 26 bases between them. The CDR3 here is CASSSPNGGRSPGETQYF. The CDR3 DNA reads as TGTGCCAGCAGCTCCCCAAATGGGGGGCGATCCCCTGGGGAGACCCAGTACTTC.

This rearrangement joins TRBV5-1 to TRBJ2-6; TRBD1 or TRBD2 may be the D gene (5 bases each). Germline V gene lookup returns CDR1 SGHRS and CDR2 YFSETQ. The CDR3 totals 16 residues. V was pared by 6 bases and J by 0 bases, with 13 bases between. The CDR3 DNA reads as TGCGCCAGCACCGATCGGGGCACCTCTGGGGCCAACGTCCTGACTTTC. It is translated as CASTDRGTSGANVLTF.

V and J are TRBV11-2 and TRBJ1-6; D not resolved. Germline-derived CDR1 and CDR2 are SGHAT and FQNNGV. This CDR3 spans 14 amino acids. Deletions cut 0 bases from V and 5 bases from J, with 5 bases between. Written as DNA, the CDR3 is TGTGCCAGCAGCTTAGATACGGATAATTCACCCCTCCACTTT. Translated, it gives CASSLDTDNSPLHF.

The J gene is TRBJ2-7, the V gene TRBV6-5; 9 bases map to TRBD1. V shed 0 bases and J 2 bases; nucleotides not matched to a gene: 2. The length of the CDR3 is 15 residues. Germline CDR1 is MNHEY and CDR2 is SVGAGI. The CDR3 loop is CASSYSGTGPYEQYF. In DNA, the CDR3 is TGTGCCAGCAGTTACTCCGGGACAGGGCCCTACGAGCAGTACTTC.

CDR3: CASSQDSLAGGYYTDTQYF. CDR3 DNA: TGCGCCAGCAGCCAAGACAGTCTAGCGGGGGGGTATTACACAGATACGCAGTATTTT. This rearrangement joins TRBV4-1 to TRBJ2-3; 12 bases line up with TRBD2. There are 19 residues in the CDR3. Germline V gene lookup returns CDR1 MGHRA and CDR2 YSYEKL. The V segment lost 0 bases and the J segment 2 bases; nucleotides outside the gene matches: 9.

The chain's CDR3 is CASSLGTRENQPQHF. CDR3 in DNA: TGTGCCAGCAGCTTGGGAACCAGGGAAAATCAGCCCCAGCATTTT. The genes are TRBV7-2 and TRBJ1-5, with D maybe TRBD1 (5 bases). V lost 3 bases and J lost 4, with 13 bases in between. The CDR3 loop spans 15 amino acids. CDR1 and CDR2 (germline): SGHTA, FQGNSA.

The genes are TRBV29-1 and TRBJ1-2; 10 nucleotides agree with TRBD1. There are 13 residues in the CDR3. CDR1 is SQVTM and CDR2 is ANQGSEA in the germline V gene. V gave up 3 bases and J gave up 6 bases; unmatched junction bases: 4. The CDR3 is CSVDSGQGNGYTF. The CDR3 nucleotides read TGCAGCGTTGACTCGGGACAGGGGAATGGCTACACCTTC.

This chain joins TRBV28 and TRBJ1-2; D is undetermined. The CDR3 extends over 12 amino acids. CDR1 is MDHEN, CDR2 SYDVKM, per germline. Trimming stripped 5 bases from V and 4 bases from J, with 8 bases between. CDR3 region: CASSILPYGYTF. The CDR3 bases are TGTGCCAGCAGTATCCTTCCCTATGGCTACACCTTC.

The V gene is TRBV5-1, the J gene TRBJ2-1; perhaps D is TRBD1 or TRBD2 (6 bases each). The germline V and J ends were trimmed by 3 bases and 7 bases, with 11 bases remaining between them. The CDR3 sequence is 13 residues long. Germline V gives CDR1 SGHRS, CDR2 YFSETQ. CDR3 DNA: TGCGCCAGCAGCTCAACAGGGAGGAATGAGCAGTTCTTC. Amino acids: CASSSTGRNEQFF.

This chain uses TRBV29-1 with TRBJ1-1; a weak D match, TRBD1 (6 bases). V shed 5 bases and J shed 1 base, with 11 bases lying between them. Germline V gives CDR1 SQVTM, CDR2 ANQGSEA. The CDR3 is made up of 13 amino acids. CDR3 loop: CSVSPQGNTEAFF. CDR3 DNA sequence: TGCAGCGTTTCCCCACAGGGGAACACTGAAGCTTTCTTT.

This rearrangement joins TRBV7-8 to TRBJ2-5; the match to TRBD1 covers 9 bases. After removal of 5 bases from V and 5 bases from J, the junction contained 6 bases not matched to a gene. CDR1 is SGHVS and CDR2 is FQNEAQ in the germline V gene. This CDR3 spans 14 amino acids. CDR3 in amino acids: CASSPGTGWETQYF. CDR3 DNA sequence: TGTGCCAGCAGCCCCGGGACAGGGTGGGAGACCCAGTACTTC.

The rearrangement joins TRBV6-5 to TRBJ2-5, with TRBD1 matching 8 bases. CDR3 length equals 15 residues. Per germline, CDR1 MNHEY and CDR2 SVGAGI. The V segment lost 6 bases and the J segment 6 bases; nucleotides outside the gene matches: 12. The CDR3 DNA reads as TGTGCCAGCAGCCCCCTTACGACAGGGGTTAAGACCCAGTACTTC. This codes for CASSPLTTGVKTQYF.

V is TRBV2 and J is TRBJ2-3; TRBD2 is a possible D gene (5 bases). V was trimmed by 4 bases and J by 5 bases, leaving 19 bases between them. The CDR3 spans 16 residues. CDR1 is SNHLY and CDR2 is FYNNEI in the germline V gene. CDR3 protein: CASSGVLERVEDTQYF. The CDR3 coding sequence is TGTGCCAGCAGTGGGGTACTAGAACGGGTAGAAGATACGCAGTATTTT.

This CDR3 is CASSRTSGGTPSYEQYF. CDR3 bases: TGTGCCAGCAGCCGTACTAGCGGGGGGACCCCCTCCTACGAGCAGTACTTC. The chain recombines TRBV5-5 with TRBJ2-7; 12 nucleotides line up with TRBD2. Losses at the gene ends were 4 bases for V and 0 bases for J; bases not matched to a gene: 8. This CDR3 spans 17 amino acids. Germline-derived CDR1 and CDR2 are SGHKS and YYEKEE (reference sequence).

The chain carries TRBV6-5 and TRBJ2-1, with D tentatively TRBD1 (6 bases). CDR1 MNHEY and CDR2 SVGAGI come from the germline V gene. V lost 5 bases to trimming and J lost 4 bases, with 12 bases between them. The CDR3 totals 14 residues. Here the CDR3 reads CASSPSGAYNEQFF. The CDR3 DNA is TGTGCCAGCAGTCCGTCAGGGGCATACAATGAGCAGTTCTTC.

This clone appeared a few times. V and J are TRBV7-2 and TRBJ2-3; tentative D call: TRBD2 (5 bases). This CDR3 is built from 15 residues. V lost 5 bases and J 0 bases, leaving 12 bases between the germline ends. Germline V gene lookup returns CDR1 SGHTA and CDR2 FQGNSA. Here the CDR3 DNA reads TGTGCCAGCAGCCCCACCCGGGGTAGCACAGATACGCAGTATTTT. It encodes CASSPTRGSTDTQYF.

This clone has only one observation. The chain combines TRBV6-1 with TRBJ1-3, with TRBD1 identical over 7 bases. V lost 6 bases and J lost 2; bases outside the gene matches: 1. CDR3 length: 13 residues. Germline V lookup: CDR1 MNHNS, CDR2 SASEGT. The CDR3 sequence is CASRDRAGNTIYF. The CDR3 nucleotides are TGTGCCAGCAGAGACAGGGCTGGAAACACCATATATTTT.

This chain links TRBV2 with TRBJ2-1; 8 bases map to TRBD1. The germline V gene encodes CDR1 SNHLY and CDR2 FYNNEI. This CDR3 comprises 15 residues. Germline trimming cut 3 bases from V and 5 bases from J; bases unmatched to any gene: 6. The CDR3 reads CASSEPQGADNEQFF. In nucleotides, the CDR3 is TGTGCCAGCAGTGAGCCCCAGGGGGCGGACAATGAGCAGTTCTTC.

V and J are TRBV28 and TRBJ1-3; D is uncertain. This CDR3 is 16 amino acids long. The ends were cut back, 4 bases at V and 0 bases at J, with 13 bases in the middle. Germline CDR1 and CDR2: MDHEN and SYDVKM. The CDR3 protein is CASSSPGGNSGNTIYF. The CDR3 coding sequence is TGTGCCAGCAGTTCACCTGGCGGAAACTCTGGAAACACCATATATTTT. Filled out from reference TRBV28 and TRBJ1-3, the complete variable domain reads DVKVTQSSRYLVKRTGEKVFLECVQDMDHENMFWYRQDPGLGLRLIYFSYDVKMKEKGDIPEGYSVSREKKERFSLILESASTNQTSMYLCASSSPGGNSGNTIYFGEGSWLTVV.

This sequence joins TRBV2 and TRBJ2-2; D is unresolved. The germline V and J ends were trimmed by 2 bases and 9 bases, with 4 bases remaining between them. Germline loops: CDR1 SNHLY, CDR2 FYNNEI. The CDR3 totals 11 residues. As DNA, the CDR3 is TGTGCCAGCAGTGAAACCTGGGAGCTGTTTTTT. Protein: CASSETWELFF.

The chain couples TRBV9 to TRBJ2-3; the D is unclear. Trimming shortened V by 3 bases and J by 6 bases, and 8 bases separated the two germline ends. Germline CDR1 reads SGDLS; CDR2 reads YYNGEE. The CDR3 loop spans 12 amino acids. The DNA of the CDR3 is TGTGCCAGCAGCGGATCTATGGATACGCAGTATTTT. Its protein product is CASSGSMDTQYF.

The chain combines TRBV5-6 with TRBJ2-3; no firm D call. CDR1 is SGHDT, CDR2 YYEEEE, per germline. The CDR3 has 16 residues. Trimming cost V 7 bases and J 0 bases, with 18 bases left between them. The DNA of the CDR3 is TGTGCCAGCGGCTATGCGGACGGGTCTAGCACAGATACGCAGTATTTT. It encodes CASGYADGSSTDTQYF.

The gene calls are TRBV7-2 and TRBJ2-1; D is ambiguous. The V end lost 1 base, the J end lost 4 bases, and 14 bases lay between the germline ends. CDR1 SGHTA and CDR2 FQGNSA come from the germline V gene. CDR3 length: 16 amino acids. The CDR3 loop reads CASSLGSSPRYNEQFF. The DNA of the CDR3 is TGTGCCAGCAGCTTAGGCAGTTCGCCCCGTTACAATGAGCAGTTCTTC. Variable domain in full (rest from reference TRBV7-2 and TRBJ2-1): GAGVSQSPSNKVTEKGKDVELRCDPISGHTALYWYRQSLGQGLEFLIYFQGNSAPDKSGLPSDRFSAERTGGSVSTLTIQRTQQEDSAVYLCASSLGSSPRYNEQFFGPGTRLTVL.

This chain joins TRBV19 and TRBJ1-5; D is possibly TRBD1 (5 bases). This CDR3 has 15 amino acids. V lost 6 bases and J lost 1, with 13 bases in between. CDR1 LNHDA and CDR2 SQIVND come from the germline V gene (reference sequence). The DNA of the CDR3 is TGTGCCAGTAGCAACATCCCAGGGAGCAATCAGCCCCAGCATTTT. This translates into CASSNIPGSNQPQHF.

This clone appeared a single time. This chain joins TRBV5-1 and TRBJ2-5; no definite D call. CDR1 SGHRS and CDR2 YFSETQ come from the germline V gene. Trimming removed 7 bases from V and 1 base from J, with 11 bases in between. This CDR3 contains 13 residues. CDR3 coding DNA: TGCGCCAGCGCCCCCGTATCCCAAGAGACCCAGTACTTC. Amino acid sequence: CASAPVSQETQYF.

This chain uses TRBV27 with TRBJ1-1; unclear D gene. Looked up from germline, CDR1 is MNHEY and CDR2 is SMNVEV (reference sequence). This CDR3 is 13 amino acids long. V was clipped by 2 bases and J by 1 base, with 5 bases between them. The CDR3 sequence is CASSLEENTEAFF. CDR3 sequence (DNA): TGTGCCAGCAGTTTAGAGGAGAACACTGAAGCTTTCTTT.

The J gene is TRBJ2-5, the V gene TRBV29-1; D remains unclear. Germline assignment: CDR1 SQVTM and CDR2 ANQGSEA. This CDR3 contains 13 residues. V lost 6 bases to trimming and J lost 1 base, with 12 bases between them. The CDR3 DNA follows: TGCAGCGTCTTGGACGGATTCCAAGAGACCCAGTACTTC. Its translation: CSVLDGFQETQYF.

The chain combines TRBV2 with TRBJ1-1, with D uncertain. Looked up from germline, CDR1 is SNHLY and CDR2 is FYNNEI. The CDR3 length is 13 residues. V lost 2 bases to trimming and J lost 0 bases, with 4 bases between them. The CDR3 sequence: CASSEHMNTEAFF. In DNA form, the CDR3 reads TGTGCCAGCAGTGAACACATGAACACTGAAGCTTTCTTT. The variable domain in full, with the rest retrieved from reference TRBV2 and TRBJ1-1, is EPEVTQTPSHQVTQMGQEVILRCVPISNHLYFYWYRQILGQKVEFLVSFYNNEISEKSEIFDDQFSVERPDGSNFTLKIRSTKLEDSAMYFCASSEHMNTEAFFGQGTRLTVV.

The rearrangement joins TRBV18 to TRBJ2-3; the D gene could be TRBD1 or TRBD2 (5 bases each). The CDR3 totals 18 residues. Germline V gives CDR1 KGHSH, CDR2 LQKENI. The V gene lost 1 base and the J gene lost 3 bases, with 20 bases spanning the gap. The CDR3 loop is CASSPQGEGSGGTDTQYF. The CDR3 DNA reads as TGTGCCAGCTCACCACAGGGAGAGGGGTCAGGTGGGACAGATACGCAGTATTTT. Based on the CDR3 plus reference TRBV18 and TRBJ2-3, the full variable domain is NAGVMQNPRHLVRRRGQEARLRCSPMKGHSHVYWYRQLPEEGLKFMVYLQKENIIDESGMPKERFSAEFPKEGPSILRIQQVVRGDSAAYFCASSPQGEGSGGTDTQYFGPGTRLTVL.